Listed below are T cell receptor beta chains from one sample, sequenced in a study of T cells after yellow fever vaccination. From the 5' RACE reads, TCRdb called clonotypes with MiXCR, one entry per CDR3 protein. The sample consists of 250,000 or so distinct CDR3 sequences, about 3.9% of them appearing once. The specimen was PBMCs, collected 15 days after the yellow fever booster vaccination. The receptors shown here come from a man aged 18 to 30 who received the YFV17D yellow fever vaccine. Both conserved end residues are part of each CDR3.

j_gene	v_gene	CDR3aa
TRBJ2-5	TRBV7-2	CASSLDWGRGQETQYF
TRBJ1-5	TRBV12-3/TRBV12-4	CASSLAGSLRQPQHF
TRBJ2-3	TRBV20-1	CSARDPLAGVPDTQYF
TRBJ2-5	TRBV28	CASSLLANQETQYF
TRBJ1-4	TRBV4-1	CASSQLQVRKEKLFF
TRBJ2-7	TRBV7-9	CASSSDAYEQYF
TRBJ2-7	TRBV30	CAWREAGQGGEQYF
TRBJ1-2	TRBV4-2	CASSQERTGLSYGYTF
TRBJ1-5	TRBV20-1	CSASSGNRPQHF
TRBJ1-1	TRBV5-4	CASSLAEGGNTEAFF
TRBJ2-7	TRBV12-3/TRBV12-4	CASNLGGPYEQYF
TRBJ2-3	TRBV7-3	CASSDLNGDTQYF
TRBJ2-1	TRBV7-9	CASTTGTGPNEQFF
TRBJ2-3	TRBV19	CATLRAGADTQYF
TRBJ1-4	TRBV14	CASSQDVGDNEKLFF
TRBJ1-2	TRBV12-3/TRBV12-4	CASRGQVYGYTF
TRBJ2-3	TRBV3-1	CASSQDRGGGALDTQYF
TRBJ1-5	TRBV7-2	CASSWNGDQPQHF
TRBJ2-1	TRBV4-3	CASSQERSEQFF
TRBJ2-2	TRBV12-3/TRBV12-4	CASSFRRTGELFF
TRBJ2-5	TRBV6-2/TRBV6-3	CASSSDWRRQETQYF
TRBJ2-1	TRBV20-1	CSARGLAGALSSYNEQFF
TRBJ1-2	TRBV4-3	CASSQEVKNYGYTF
TRBJ2-5	TRBV6-5	CASSYRVPRQGQTQYF